One and the same sample provided the 29 T cell receptor beta chains below, sequenced in a study of blood T cell repertoires in COVID-19. The assay was immunoSEQ multiplex PCR, and TCRdb's table has in-frame clones only and misses some. Here the sample spans approximately 130,000 clones, around three quarters being singletons. The sequencing sample was made of peripheral blood. The source of these receptors is a human donor in a cohort sampled during active COVID-19.

Notes on this clone: A far larger clone differs by one base, so this is likely a read error. The chain is built from TRBV13 and TRBJ2-7; TRBD1 aligns across 7 bases. The CDR3 is 13 residues long. V lost 5 bases and J lost 0; bases outside the gene matches: 1. Germline loops: CDR1 PRHDT, CDR2 FYEKMQ (reference sequence). CDR3 region: CASSHRGSYEQYF. Written as DNA, the CDR3 is TGTGCCAGCAGCCACAGGGGCTCCTACGAGCAGTACTTC.

The sample holds one count of this clone. The CDR3: CASRTGGSGANVLTF. CDR3 DNA sequence: TGTGCCAGCAGGACAGGGGGGAGTGGGGCCAACGTCCTGACTTTC. The chain has TRBV6-5 and TRBJ2-6; 9 bases fit TRBD1. Per the germline V gene, CDR1 is MNHEY and CDR2 is SVGAGI. This CDR3 comprises 15 residues. With V trimmed by 6 bases and J by 3 bases, 3 bases remained unmatched.

The chain employs TRBV7-6 and TRBJ1-1, with no clear D. Germline V gene sequence: CDR1 SGHVS, CDR2 FNYEAQ. Between the trimmed V and J ends, which lost 4 bases and 0 bases, there was a span of 12 bases. The CDR3 is 15 amino acids. This CDR3 is CASSSRYNLNTEAFF. The CDR3 DNA reads as TGTGCCAGCAGCTCGCGCTATAACTTGAACACTGAAGCTTTCTTT.

This chain connects TRBV28 to TRBJ1-5; 7 bases match TRBD1. This CDR3 has 15 residues. Trimming at V came to 4 bases and at J to 2 bases, leaving 5 bases not matched to a gene. CDR1 MDHEN and CDR2 SYDVKM come from the germline V gene. The DNA for the CDR3 is TGTGCCAGCAGTTCCGGGACAGTGGGCAATCAGCCCCAGCATTTT. Protein sequence: CASSSGTVGNQPQHF.

The chain carries TRBV28 and TRBJ2-5; D possibly corresponds to TRBD2 (6 bases). This CDR3 has 16 residues. CDR1 and CDR2 (germline): MDHEN, SYDVKM. Deletions cut 5 bases from V and 2 bases from J, with 18 bases between. This CDR3 reads CASSTTTRATQETQYF. DNA for the CDR3: TGTGCCAGCAGTACCACGACTAGGGCCACTCAAGAGACCCAGTACTTC. Looking up the rest from reference TRBV28 and TRBJ2-5 gives the full variable domain: DVKVTQSSRYLVKRTGEKVFLECVQDMDHENMFWYRQDPGLGLRLIYFSYDVKMKEKGDIPEGYSVSREKKERFSLILESASTNQTSMYLCASSTTTRATQETQYFGPGTRLLVL.

DNA of the CDR3: TGTGCCAGCAGCATTCCGGGGGGAGAGACCCAGTACTTC. This gives the protein CASSIPGGETQYF. The rearrangement uses TRBV5-4 and TRBJ2-5; 7 bases align to TRBD2. This CDR3 has 13 amino acids. The V and J ends lost 4 bases and 4 bases, in that order; junction bases with no gene match: 4. CDR1 SGHNT and CDR2 YYREEE come from the germline V gene (reference sequence).

This clone was observed once. The CDR3 loop is CASSYSSRGGYGYTF. For the CDR3, the DNA is TGTGCCAGCAGTTACTCTTCCAGGGGTGGCTATGGCTACACCTTC. The chain combines TRBV6-6 with TRBJ1-2, with D possibly being TRBD1 (6 bases). V was trimmed by 0 bases and J by 4 bases, leaving 12 bases between them. Germline values: CDR1 MNHNY, CDR2 SVGAGI (reference sequence). The CDR3 has 15 amino acids.

This chain connects TRBV19 to TRBJ1-2, with 10 bases fitting TRBD1. J gave up 3 bases and V 8 bases, and 9 bases lay outside the gene matches. Per germline, CDR1 LNHDA and CDR2 SQIVND (reference sequence). This CDR3 has 15 residues. The CDR3 loop is CASGRGTGADYGYTF. CDR3 DNA sequence: TGTGCCAGTGGACGGGGGACAGGGGCTGACTATGGCTACACCTTC. Combining the CDR3 with reference TRBV19 and TRBJ1-2 gives the whole variable domain DGGITQSPKYLFRKEGQNVTLSCEQNLNHDAMYWYRQDPGQGLRLIYYSQIVNDFQKGDIAEGYSVSREKKESFPLTVTSAQKNPTAFYLCASGRGTGADYGYTFGSGTRLTVV.

This sequence joins TRBV5-8 and TRBJ1-5, with D unclear. This CDR3 has 15 residues. V was trimmed by 3 bases and J by 0 bases, leaving 10 bases between them. Germline-derived CDR1 and CDR2 are SGHTS and YDEGEE. The CDR3 spells CASSSRSYSNQPQHF. In DNA, the CDR3 is TGTGCCAGCAGCTCCCGGAGCTATAGCAATCAGCCCCAGCATTTT.

The chain combines TRBV14 with TRBJ2-4; 8 positions match TRBD1. The V segment lost 3 bases and the J segment 0 bases; nucleotides outside the gene matches: 1. CDR1 and CDR2 (germline): SGHDN, FVKESK. This CDR3 has 15 amino acids. The CDR3 nucleotides read TGTGCCAGCAGCCAGCAGGGGGCAGCCAAAAACATTCAGTACTTC. Protein sequence: CASSQQGAAKNIQYF.

This chain links TRBV6-4 with TRBJ2-6; D may be TRBD2 (7 bases). With 2 bases removed from V and 0 bases from J, the gap between germline ends came to 8 bases. The CDR3 spans 16 residues. The germline gives CDR1 MRHNA, CDR2 SNTAGT. CDR3 amino acids: CASSDGGASGANVLTF. CDR3 sequence (DNA): TGTGCCAGCAGTGACGGGGGGGCCTCTGGGGCCAACGTCCTGACTTTC.

This clone was seen only once. The chain uses TRBV30 and TRBJ2-7; D is uncertain. CDR1 and CDR2 from the germline V gene are GTSNPN and SVGIG (reference sequence). The CDR3 loop spans 13 amino acids. The V gene lost 3 bases and the J gene lost 0 bases, with 9 bases spanning the gap. As DNA, the CDR3 is TGTGCCTGGAGCCAGGATCCCTCCTACGAGCAGTACTTC. Its translation: CAWSQDPSYEQYF.

The chain recombines TRBV7-8 with TRBJ2-5; D not resolved. The CDR3 runs 12 residues. CDR1 is SGHVS and CDR2 is FQNEAQ in the germline V gene. V lost 3 bases and J 5 bases, leaving 7 bases between the germline ends. The CDR3 region is CASSFGWETQYF. The CDR3 DNA reads TGTGCCAGCAGCTTCGGGTGGGAGACCCAGTACTTC.

This clone was detected a few times. V usage is TRBV19 and J usage is TRBJ1-1; 10 nucleotides line up with TRBD1. There are 17 residues in the CDR3. Losses at the gene ends were 3 bases for V and 0 bases for J; bases not matched to a gene: 7. The germline V gene encodes CDR1 LNHDA and CDR2 SQIVND (reference sequence). CDR3: CASSIPGTGALNTEAFF. The CDR3 DNA sequence: TGTGCCAGTAGTATTCCGGGGACAGGGGCGCTGAACACTGAAGCTTTCTTT. Combining the CDR3 with reference TRBV19 and TRBJ1-1 gives the whole variable domain DGGITQSPKYLFRKEGQNVTLSCEQNLNHDAMYWYRQDPGQGLRLIYYSQIVNDFQKGDIAEGYSVSREKKESFPLTVTSAQKNPTAFYLCASSIPGTGALNTEAFFGQGTRLTVV.

This chain links TRBV5-4 with TRBJ2-1; 9 bases are shared with TRBD2. The CDR3 consists of 15 residues. The germline V gene encodes CDR1 SGHNT and CDR2 YYREEE (reference sequence). V lost 0 bases, J lost 9 bases, and 7 bases stayed unmatched. CDR3 sequence reads: CASSLGGLAGIEQFF. CDR3 nucleotides: TGTGCCAGCAGCTTGGGAGGGCTAGCGGGGATTGAGCAGTTCTTC. The variable domain in full, completed from reference TRBV5-4 and TRBJ2-1, reads ETGVTQSPTHLIKTRGQQVTLRCSSQSGHNTVSWYQQALGQGPQFIFQYYREEENGRGNFPPRFSGLQFPNYSSELNVNALELDDSALYLCASSLGGLAGIEQFFGPGTRLTVL.

The V and J genes are TRBV11-3 and TRBJ2-1; D is perhaps TRBD1 (6 bases). Germline V gene sequence: CDR1 SGHNT, CDR2 YENEEA. The CDR3 spans 11 residues. The germline V and J ends were trimmed by 5 bases and 12 bases, with 11 bases remaining between them. CDR3 sequence: CASSIRGTQFF. CDR3 DNA: TGTGCCAGCAGCATCAGGGGTACGCAGTTCTTC.

The J gene is TRBJ1-3, the V gene TRBV25-1; D uncertain. The length of the CDR3 is 15 residues. The germline gives CDR1 MGHDK, CDR2 SYGVNS. Trimming took off 1 base at V and 3 bases at J, with 10 bases between the two ends. The CDR3 here is CASSEFEGGGNTIYF. DNA for the CDR3: TGTGCCAGCAGTGAATTTGAGGGAGGTGGAAACACCATATATTTT.

The rearrangement uses TRBV27 and TRBJ1-6; D unclear. Trimming shortened V by 8 bases and J by 0 bases, and 11 bases separated the two germline ends. CDR3 length: 15 residues. Germline CDR1 and CDR2: MNHEY and SMNVEV (reference sequence). CDR3 region: CASRGKSSYNSPLHF. CDR3 DNA sequence: TGTGCCAGCCGCGGGAAGAGCTCCTATAATTCACCCCTCCACTTT.

The rearrangement uses TRBV18 and TRBJ2-5; 10 bases are shared with TRBD1. Germline V gene lookup returns CDR1 KGHSH and CDR2 LQKENI. The CDR3 covers 14 residues. With 3 bases clipped from V and 4 bases from J, the junction kept 2 bases outside the gene matches. The CDR3 coding sequence is TGTGCCAGCTCACCGACAGGGGGCCGAGAGACCCAGTACTTC. Its translation: CASSPTGGRETQYF.

This clone has at least ten counts. V is TRBV5-4 and J is TRBJ2-5; D may be TRBD2 (6 bases). Germline-derived CDR1 and CDR2 are SGHNT and YYREEE (reference sequence). The V gene lost 2 bases and the J gene lost 5 bases, with 13 bases spanning the gap. The CDR3 length is 14 residues. CDR3 sequence (DNA): TGTGCCAGCAGCTTACCGGGGGACCGGGAGACCCAGTACTTC. Translated, it gives CASSLPGDRETQYF.

V and J are TRBV2 and TRBJ1-3; D unresolved. Deletions cut 4 bases from V and 0 bases from J, with 7 bases between. CDR3 length: 14 residues. Germline loops: CDR1 SNHLY, CDR2 FYNNEI. CDR3 residues: CASSVRSSGNTIYF. The CDR3 DNA sequence: TGTGCCAGCAGTGTACGGTCCTCTGGAAACACCATATATTTT.

This clone was found a few times. The rearrangement links TRBV5-1 to TRBJ2-7, with 7 positions matching TRBD1. The V and J ends lost 1 base and 2 bases, in that order; junction bases with no gene match: 3. Germline values: CDR1 SGHRS, CDR2 YFSETQ. The CDR3 contains 14 residues. The CDR3 region has the DNA TGCGCCAGCAGCTTGCCGACAGGGACCTACGAGCAGTACTTC. Protein product: CASSLPTGTYEQYF.

The rearrangement uses TRBV24-1 and TRBJ2-1; 7 nucleotides agree with TRBD2. Germline V CDR1 and CDR2: KGHDR, SFDVKD. V dropped 5 bases and J dropped 8; count of bases not matched to a gene: 5. The CDR3 contains 13 residues. The CDR3: CATSGWGGDEQFF. DNA of the CDR3: TGTGCCACCAGTGGGTGGGGGGGGGATGAGCAGTTCTTC.

J is TRBJ2-3 and V is TRBV14; D gene ambiguous. Trimming removed 2 bases from V and 6 bases from J, with 3 bases in between. The CDR3 spans 11 residues. CDR1 is SGHDN and CDR2 is FVKESK in the germline V gene. In DNA form, the CDR3 reads TGTGCCAGCAGCCAATATGATACGCAGTATTTT. It encodes CASSQYDTQYF.

The chain has TRBV7-8 and TRBJ2-7, with D perhaps TRBD1 (6 bases). Per germline, CDR1 SGHVS and CDR2 FQNEAQ. The CDR3 has 18 amino acids. V was pared by 1 base and J by 0 bases, with 19 bases between. The CDR3 is CASSLEFPHTGNSYEQYF. CDR3 in DNA: TGTGCCAGCAGCTTAGAGTTCCCACACACAGGGAACTCCTACGAGCAGTACTTC.

This chain connects TRBV7-8 to TRBJ1-4; a weak D match, TRBD1 (5 bases). V was pared by 1 base and J by 8 bases, with 11 bases between. Germline V gene data show CDR1 as SGHVS and CDR2 as FQNEAQ. This CDR3 is built from 14 residues. The CDR3 DNA reads TGTGCCAGCAGCTTAGGTCAGGGAGGCGAAAAACTGTTTTTT. Amino acid sequence: CASSLGQGGEKLFF.

The chain couples TRBV9 to TRBJ1-3, with D hard to call. CDR1 SGDLS and CDR2 YYNGEE come from the germline V gene. Trimming left V 4 bases short and J 0 bases short, with 11 bases between. The CDR3 runs to 15 residues. CDR3 nucleotides: TGTGCCAGCAGCCCTAGAGAAGACTCTGGAAACACCATATATTTT. This sequence encodes CASSPREDSGNTIYF.

V and J are TRBV25-1 and TRBJ2-7, with D perhaps matching TRBD1 (5 bases). This CDR3 is built from 13 residues. V lost 3 bases and J lost 3, with 9 bases in between. CDR1 is MGHDK, CDR2 SYGVNS, per germline. CDR3 protein: CASSEQGHYEQYF. The CDR3, as DNA: TGTGCCAGCAGTGAGCAGGGTCACTACGAGCAGTACTTC.

The CDR3 DNA reads as TGTGCCTGGACCCCAATGTCGCGGGGGAGGTCTGGAAACACCATATATTTT. Protein: CAWTPMSRGRSGNTIYF. The chain employs TRBV30 and TRBJ1-3; the D gene is possibly TRBD1 (5 bases). CDR3 length equals 17 residues. Trimming removed 4 bases from V and 1 base from J, with 20 bases in between. Germline V gene data show CDR1 as GTSNPN and CDR2 as SVGIG (reference sequence).